A single sample gave rise to the 15 T cell receptor beta chains below, sequenced in a study of monozygotic twins with inflammatory bowel disease. TCRdb reprocessed the 5' RACE reads; each CDR3 protein has one entry and no DNA is given. The repertoire table contains approximately 210,000 distinct CDR3 sequences. Material: blood. The receptors shown here come from a human donor with ulcerative colitis or Crohn's disease, or a healthy co-twin of an affected twin (not recorded which).

The rearrangement uses TRBV11-2 and TRBJ2-1; TCRdb gives TRBD1 as the D gene, but with no DNA this cannot be confirmed. The CDR3 is 18 amino acids. Germline V lookup: CDR1 SGHAT, CDR2 FQNNGV. This chain's CDR3 is CASSQGQGTDGSYNEQFF.

V and J are TRBV2 and TRBJ1-5. Germline V CDR1 and CDR2: SNHLY, FYNNEI. The CDR3 totals 14 residues. CDR3: CASSEGQVAQPQHF.

This chain connects TRBV12-3 or TRBV12-4 to TRBJ1-2. The CDR3 is 13 amino acids. The CDR3 region is CASSLERHYGYTF.

The chain joins TRBV20-1 to TRBJ1-2; as DNA is missing, the TRBD1 call by TCRdb cannot be tested. The CDR3 contains 16 residues. Looked up from germline, CDR1 is DFQATT and CDR2 is SNEGSKA (reference sequence). The CDR3 loop reads CSASGHSPSTNYGYTF.

The rearrangement links TRBV4-1 to TRBJ2-2; without DNA, the TCRdb call of TRBD2 cannot be checked. This CDR3 has 17 amino acids. Germline loops: CDR1 MGHRA, CDR2 YSYEKL. The CDR3 sequence: CASSQGTSGSLTGELFF.

V is TRBV12-3 or TRBV12-4 and J is TRBJ2-6. There are 15 residues in the CDR3. The CDR3 region is CASSFGGSGANVLTF.

The chain is built from TRBV6-2 or TRBV6-3 and TRBJ2-7. The CDR3 spans 15 residues. Per the germline V gene, CDR1 is MNHEY and CDR2 is SVGEGT. The CDR3 sequence is CASSEHTGASYEQYF.

V gene TRBV5-1 combines with J gene TRBJ2-7; TCRdb designates TRBD1, a call that cannot be tested without DNA. CDR3 size: 18 residues. Germline CDR1 reads SGHRS; CDR2 reads YFSETQ. CDR3 loop: CASSLKGQGPSSSYEQYF.

The rearrangement joins TRBV12-3 or TRBV12-4 to TRBJ2-1. The CDR3 sequence is 14 residues long. The CDR3 loop is CASSYVSENNEQFF.

J is TRBJ2-7 and V is TRBV5-1; TCRdb's assignment of TRBD1 cannot be checked, as there is no DNA. In germline, CDR1 is SGHRS, CDR2 YFSETQ. This CDR3 comprises 15 residues. Here the CDR3 reads CASSLGQGTPYEQYF.

The chain has TRBV5-1 and TRBJ2-1; the D call from TCRdb, TRBD2, cannot be confirmed without DNA. The CDR3 consists of 18 residues. The germline V gene has CDR1 SGHRS and CDR2 YFSETQ. The CDR3 sequence: CASSLRLAGGSSDNEQFF.

V gene TRBV2 combines with J gene TRBJ1-4; TCRdb picks TRBD1, but there is no DNA to check that call. This CDR3 has 15 residues. From germline, CDR1 is SNHLY and CDR2 FYNNEI. The CDR3 loop is CASSATGATNEKLFF.

This chain links TRBV7-2 with TRBJ1-5; TCRdb indicates TRBD1, and absent DNA this call remains unverified. Germline values: CDR1 SGHTA, CDR2 FQGNSA. This CDR3 region has 17 residues. CDR3 amino acids: CASSRAGRGSVNQPQHF.

V gene TRBV5-1 combines with J gene TRBJ2-7; TCRdb designates TRBD1, a call that cannot be tested without DNA. The V gene's germline CDR1 is SGHRS and CDR2 YFSETQ. CDR3 length: 14 amino acids. The CDR3 here is CASSLGQGFYEQYF.

This chain joins TRBV5-1 and TRBJ1-1. CDR3 length: 15 residues. Germline V gene data show CDR1 as SGHRS and CDR2 as YFSETQ. CDR3 sequence: CASRTAGGTNTEAFF.